This TCR beta chain comes out of a study of shared clonotypes between healthy human individuals (TCRdb year 2020). For the wider study: A few men and a couple of women, aged 18 to 49 years, made up the cohort. To estimate repertoire size and how much clonotype sharing occurs between individuals, the study deeply sequenced the blood TCR repertoires of several healthy adults. Leukapheresis yielded between about 0.94 and 9 billion PBMCs per donor. Libraries were prepared and TCR repertoires were sequenced by different laboratories using diverse techniques, in order to increase sequencing depth and limit assay-specific biases. For each donor, CD4 naive and CD4 memory were each given three plates, CD8 naive was given two plates, and CD8 memory was given one plate. Beyond this particular receptor, the publication reports: Pairwise subsampling indicated that sequencing depth was expected to affect the degree of clonotype sharing among donors. The small number of donors limited the genetic and exposure-history diversity represented. Across four donors, approximately 5% of naive CD4, 3% to 3.5% of naive CD8, about 2.3% of memory CD4, and about 0.4% of memory CD8 clonotypes were shared. Clonotypes shared by all four sorted-subset donors showed higher generation probabilities than non-shared clonotypes. Naive subsets generally had larger estimated clonotype richness than memory subsets. Even with the large sequencing depth, rarefaction of the sorted-subset datasets indicated that sequencing was incomplete. Sampling was restricted to blood, and TCR repertoires in tissue are likely to differ from TCR repertoires in blood.

Using the deep immunoSEQ assay, TCR CDR3 regions were amplified from genomic DNA by multiplex PCR. Extracted genomic DNA from each cell subset was distributed evenly across all wells of several immunoSEQ 96-well plates, and each plate was treated as a replicate. For sorted subsets, roughly 200 ng of genomic DNA, equivalent to some 30,000 T cell genomes, went into each replicate PCR. The purified libraries were quantified using a Qubit 3.0 fluorometer, sized with a Bioanalyzer 2100, and then quantified again using the KAPA Library Quantification kit. Each immunoSEQ 96-well plate was sequenced on its own single-read 150-cycle Illumina NextSeq 550 flow cell. The study's processing was this. The immunoSEQ output contained only junctional sequences without quality scores, so filtering could not match that applied to full-length reads. Sequences were annotated with PyIR, a Python wrapper for IgBLAST v1.9, using IMGT germline references to assign V/J genes and CDR3. Reads were filtered out if the reads had weak V/J assignments (E-value above 1e-6), no CDR3, stop codons, out-of-frame junctions, or ambiguous translated residues. V3J clonotypes were defined as sequences sharing an identical inferred V gene, J gene, and CDR3 amino acid sequence. To compute the percentage overlap between repertoires, the number of shared unique clonotypes was divided by the size of the smaller repertoire. RTK rarefaction, the Chao1 estimator, and Recon v2.1 estimates of unobserved clonotypes were used to assess repertoire richness. Generation probabilities were computed with OLGA for all TCRbeta clonotypes obtained by the gDNA method from several donors. TCRdb took over this immuneACCESS table, retaining in-frame rearrangements with V and J assigned. Such tables are incomplete; in checked studies, under half of the missing clones stem from an unresolved V gene, and the remainder is unexplained. D and trimming come from the DNA, and the V and J calls and clone size come from that table. The sample profile shows 600,000 or so clones; approximately 95% of them were found once. The ten largest clones represent approximately 0.11% of the sample.

CD8 naive samples were obtained by positive selection for CCR7 among CD45RO-negative cells, yielding a CD45RA+CCR7+ population from which TemRA cells were excluded. The donors were healthy, HIV-negative adults with no recently reported acute infections or vaccinations. Every donor was a Caucasian adult residing in Nashville, Tennessee, USA. After blood collection by leukapheresis, PBMCs were isolated using Ficoll-Histopaque density gradient centrifugation and then cryopreserved in the vapor phase of liquid nitrogen. Analytical flow cytometry was used to check the purity and quantity of each magnetically sorted T cell population. From each sorted fraction, genomic DNA was isolated and quantified by UV absorbance on a Nanodrop 2000c. With regard to this clone: Its antigen remains undetermined. No qualities accompany the bases; no much larger clone lies one base away.

The clonotype originates from a woman younger than 45 in good health. The sample taken for sequencing was naive CD8+ T cells sorted from blood. The label giving this sample's cell subset or site can be read as: CD45RA+CCR7+.

The CDR3 corresponds to CASSPDLIGGGYNEQFF. The sequence in DNA is TGTGCCAGTAGCCCGGACCTAATCGGAGGCGGGTACAATGAGCAGTTCTTC. The chain uses TRBV19 and TRBJ2-1; TRBD2 could be the D gene, as 5 bases match. The germline V gene (reference sequence) yields LNHDA for CDR1 and SQIVND for CDR2. Taken from cysteine to phenylalanine, the CDR3 has 17 residues. Here the CDR3 DNA is all that survives: 51 bases in frame from base 1. V is shortened by 6 bases, J by 4 bases, and the region joining them spans 22 bases.